This passage covers 24 T cell receptor beta chains from one sample sequenced in a study of T-cell memory formation after mild COVID-19. TCRdb re-called the 5' RACE reads with MiXCR, one entry per CDR3 protein. The repertoire holds about 320,000 distinct CDR3 sequences, with more than 13% as singletons. Input material: PBMCs or a T cell subset sorted from them (not recorded which). Receptor source: a man younger than 30 who had mild COVID-19 (a few samples of this study predate the infection). Cell type and time point are not known.

This clonotype was counted ten times or more. The chain joins TRBV9 to TRBJ2-7; D is uncertain. CDR1 is SGDLS and CDR2 is YYNGEE in the germline V gene. This CDR3 comprises 13 residues. V was pared by 0 bases and J by 5 bases, with 9 bases between. Here the CDR3 reads CASSVGLPDEQYV. The CDR3 region has the DNA TGTGCCAGCAGCGTAGGACTTCCCGACGAGCAGTACGTC.

This clonotype has only one observation. V is TRBV27 and J is TRBJ2-5; D uncertain. The CDR3 spans 12 residues. CDR1 and CDR2 from the germline V gene are MNHEY and SMNVEV (reference sequence). Trimming left V 5 bases short and J 2 bases short, with 6 bases between. CDR3 amino acids: CASSPNQETQYF. The CDR3 nucleotides are TGTGCCAGCAGTCCGAATCAAGAGACCCAGTACTTC.

Many counts were recorded for this clonotype. CDR3 nucleotide sequence: TGCGCCAGCAGCCCCGGACAGCATCAGCCCCAGCATTTT. Translating it yields CASSPGQHQPQHF. The chain combines TRBV5-1 with TRBJ1-5, with TRBD1 as a possible D gene (6 bases). Trimming left V 4 bases short and J 5 bases short, with 10 bases between. The CDR3 length is 13 residues. In germline, CDR1 is SGHRS, CDR2 YFSETQ.

The chain recombines TRBV4-1 with TRBJ1-1; 9 bases match TRBD1. Trimming took 4 bases from V and 7 from J; bases not matched to a gene: 10. CDR1 and CDR2 from the germline V gene are MGHRA and YSYEKL. The CDR3 spans 15 residues. The CDR3 DNA sequence: TGCGCCAGCAGCCTGACGGAGACAGGGGGGGGTGAAGCTTTCTTT. Translated: CASSLTETGGGEAFF.

The V call is TRBV7-2, the J call TRBJ2-5, with 14 bases matching TRBD2. This CDR3 spans 18 amino acids. Germline V gene lookup returns CDR1 SGHTA and CDR2 FQGNSA. Trimming took 5 bases from V and 0 from J; bases not matched to a gene: 8. The chain's CDR3 is CASSVRLAGGPYQETQYF. In DNA form, the CDR3 reads TGTGCCAGCAGCGTAAGACTAGCGGGGGGGCCGTACCAAGAGACCCAGTACTTC. The complete variable domain, with remaining parts taken from reference TRBV7-2 and TRBJ2-5, reads GAGVSQSPSNKVTEKGKDVELRCDPISGHTALYWYRQSLGQGLEFLIYFQGNSAPDKSGLPSDRFSAERTGGSVSTLTIQRTQQEDSAVYLCASSVRLAGGPYQETQYFGPGTRLLVL.

This clonotype has a handful of counts. The chain combines TRBV20-1 with TRBJ1-1; D is perhaps TRBD1 (6 bases). The V end was cut by 6 bases, the J end by 4 bases, with 18 bases between. CDR1 and CDR2 (germline): DFQATT, SNEGSKA (reference sequence). The CDR3 is 14 amino acids. CDR3 residues: CSAKGSGEPTEAFF. In DNA form, the CDR3 reads TGCAGTGCGAAGGGATCAGGGGAACCCACTGAAGCTTTCTTT.

This clonotype has just a few counts. J is TRBJ2-5 and V is TRBV30, with TRBD2 identical over 8 bases. Germline assignment: CDR1 GTSNPN and CDR2 SVGIG (reference sequence). V shed 4 bases and J 5 bases; nucleotides not matched to a gene: 9. This CDR3 spans 14 amino acids. CDR3 residues: CAWIKRGMIETQYF. In DNA, the CDR3 is TGTGCCTGGATAAAGCGGGGGATGATCGAGACCCAGTACTTC. The entire variable domain, with the rest obtained from reference TRBV30 and TRBJ2-5, is as follows: SQTIHQWPATLVQPVGSPLSLECTVEGTSNPNLYWYRQAAGRGLQLLFYSVGIGQISSEVPQNLSASRPQDRQFILSSKKLLLSDSGFYLCAWIKRGMIETQYFGPGTRLLVL.

This clonotype was observed a few times. This rearrangement joins TRBV7-2 to TRBJ1-4; D is ambiguous. The V end lost 5 bases, the J end lost 8 bases, and 12 bases lay between the germline ends. Germline V lookup: CDR1 SGHTA, CDR2 FQGNSA. The CDR3 has 13 residues. In DNA form, the CDR3 reads TGTGCCAGCAGCCCGGTCCATGGGGAAAAACTGTTTTTT. It encodes CASSPVHGEKLFF.

The rearrangement links TRBV5-1 to TRBJ2-1, with D tentatively TRBD1 (6 bases). CDR3 length equals 13 residues. V was shortened by 4 bases and J by 8 bases, with 13 bases between the two germline ends. Germline values: CDR1 SGHRS, CDR2 YFSETQ. This CDR3 reads CASSPQGFDEQFF. The CDR3 nucleotides read TGCGCCAGCAGCCCGCAGGGGTTCGATGAGCAGTTCTTC.

The sample holds many counts of this clonotype. The chain combines TRBV6-5 with TRBJ1-5; a possible D gene is TRBD1 (6 bases). Germline V gives CDR1 MNHEY, CDR2 SVGAGI. The CDR3 length is 15 residues. Trimming removed 6 bases at V and 7 bases at J, with 19 bases between. The CDR3 coding sequence is TGTGCCAGCAGCTCCCCAGGGGTGTCAGGACAGCCCCAGCATTTT. Protein: CASSSPGVSGQPQHF.

The genes are TRBV7-9 and TRBJ1-5, with D tentatively TRBD1 (6 bases). In germline, CDR1 is SEHNR, CDR2 FQNEAQ (reference sequence). CDR3 length: 14 residues. Trimming took 3 bases from V and 2 from J, leaving 8 bases between them. The CDR3 is CASSFAGGNQPQHF. The CDR3 DNA sequence: TGTGCCAGCAGCTTCGCAGGGGGCAATCAGCCCCAGCATTTT.

The genes are TRBV7-9 and TRBJ2-7; D is perhaps TRBD1 (5 bases). The V gene lost 7 bases and the J gene lost 5 bases, with 12 bases spanning the gap. Germline CDR1 reads SEHNR; CDR2 reads FQNEAQ (reference sequence). The CDR3 is 12 residues long. CDR3: CASTGNSHEQYF. The CDR3 nucleotides are TGTGCCAGCACAGGGAACAGTCACGAGCAGTACTTC.

V gene TRBV10-3 combines with J gene TRBJ2-2; weak D call: TRBD2 (5 bases). Trimming removed 7 bases at V and 5 bases at J, with 8 bases between. Germline assignment: CDR1 ENHRY and CDR2 SYGVKD. The CDR3 consists of 12 residues. CDR3 sequence reads: CAIKPGTGELFF. CDR3 DNA: TGTGCCATCAAGCCGGGAACCGGGGAGCTGTTTTTT.

To note about this clonotype: The junction shows a germline mismatch at one end, possibly a read error. The V gene is TRBV5-1, the J gene TRBJ1-1, with D unclear. This CDR3 region has 15 residues. Germline CDR1 and CDR2: SGHRS and YFSETQ. CDR3 residues: CASSPGGQAGTEAYF. CDR3 sequence (DNA): TGCGCCAGCAGCCCTGGAGGGCAGGCAGGCACTGAAGCTTACTTT.

This clonotype was seen ten or more times. The chain combines TRBV4-3 with TRBJ2-2; D is unresolved. The CDR3 runs to 14 residues. The germline V gene has CDR1 LGHNA and CDR2 YSLEER. The V end was cut by 1 base, the J end by 1 base, with 4 bases between. CDR3 amino acids: CASSQAGNTGELFF. CDR3 DNA sequence: TGCGCCAGCAGCCAAGCGGGGAACACCGGGGAGCTGTTTTTT.

This clonotype appeared a few times. The CDR3 DNA follows: TGCGCCAGCAGGAGACCCGGAGCCCCCCGGGAGACCCAGTACTTC. The encoded protein is CASRRPGAPRETQYF. The V and J genes are TRBV5-1 and TRBJ2-5; D not certain. CDR1 is SGHRS and CDR2 is YFSETQ in the germline V gene. CDR3 size: 15 residues. Trimming left V 5 bases short and J 5 bases short, with 19 bases between.

Many counts were recorded for this clonotype. The J gene is TRBJ2-1, the V gene TRBV7-8; 13 nucleotides agree with TRBD2. The CDR3 is 15 residues long. The V gene end was trimmed by 5 bases and the J gene end by 5 bases; junction bases not matched to a gene: 3. Germline-derived CDR1 and CDR2 are SGHVS and FQNEAQ. CDR3 nucleotides: TGTGCCAGCAGCAGGACTAGCGGGGGCCACAATGAGCAGTTCTTC. Translated: CASSRTSGGHNEQFF.

The rearrangement links TRBV4-2 to TRBJ2-1; TRBD2 matches at 10 bases. Germline CDR1 LGHNA, CDR2 YNFKEQ. The V gene end was trimmed by 0 bases and the J gene end by 7 bases; junction bases not matched to a gene: 9. The CDR3 spans 17 residues. The CDR3 bases are TGTGCCAGCAGCCAAGATTCGGCTAGCGGGAGCTGGAATGAGCAGTTCTTC. Translation gives CASSQDSASGSWNEQFF.

This clonotype was found a few times. The chain uses TRBV3-1 and TRBJ2-3, with 9 bases aligning to TRBD1. The V segment lost 6 bases and the J segment 2 bases; nucleotides outside the gene matches: 6. This CDR3 has 15 residues. In germline, CDR1 is LGHDT, CDR2 YNNKEL (reference sequence). CDR3: CASRIRDRDTDTQYF. The CDR3 DNA reads as TGTGCCAGCAGGATACGGGACAGGGACACAGATACGCAGTATTTT.

The table lists this clonotype with many counts. This chain links TRBV27 with TRBJ2-7, with a possible D match to TRBD2 (6 bases). The CDR3 extends over 17 amino acids. The germline gives CDR1 MNHEY, CDR2 SMNVEV (reference sequence). V gave up 0 bases and J gave up 2 bases, with 17 bases separating them. This CDR3 is CASSLSGLSWGAYEQYF. The CDR3 nucleotides read TGTGCCAGCAGTTTATCGGGGTTGAGCTGGGGGGCCTACGAGCAGTACTTC.

V usage is TRBV6-2 or TRBV6-3 and J usage is TRBJ2-5, with D possibly TRBD2 on 5 matching bases. CDR1 and CDR2 (germline): MNHEY, SVGEGT. CDR3 length equals 13 residues. V was clipped by 5 bases and J by 5 bases, with 12 bases between them. The CDR3 sequence: CASSSGRAETQYF. The CDR3 DNA sequence: TGTGCCAGCAGTAGCGGACGGGCGGAGACCCAGTACTTC.

V usage is TRBV27 and J usage is TRBJ2-3; D gene uncertain. V lost 4 bases to trimming and J lost 10 bases, with 15 bases between them. This CDR3 region has 13 residues. Germline CDR1 MNHEY, CDR2 SMNVEV (reference sequence). CDR3 nucleotides: TGTGCCAGCAGTTATATGACGGTTGGTGCGCAGTATTTT. This encodes CASSYMTVGAQYF.

V is TRBV12-3 or TRBV12-4 and J is TRBJ1-4; D gene ambiguous. The CDR3 is made up of 12 amino acids. V shed 3 bases and J shed 10 bases, with 9 bases lying between them. CDR3 DNA sequence: TGTGCCAGCAGTTTTCGAGAGGGAAAACTGTTTTTT. This gives the protein CASSFREGKLFF.

The chain joins TRBV6-1 to TRBJ2-7; tentatively, D is TRBD1 (5 bases). The V end lost 4 bases, the J end lost 6 bases, and 7 bases lay between the germline ends. CDR1 is MNHNS, CDR2 SASEGT, per germline. The CDR3 has 11 residues. DNA for the CDR3: TGTGCCAGCAGTGCCAGGGCCGAGCAGTACGTC. Translating gives CASSARAEQYV.